The T cell receptor beta chain under discussion was sequenced for a study of Tregs in tolerant kidney transplant recipients. Produced via immunoSEQ multiplex PCR; TCRdb's table is partial and in-frame only. Among more than 90,000 clones listed, 92% were seen once. The ends were cut back, 0 bases at V and 0 bases at J, with 19 bases in the middle. This CDR3 region has 18 residues. Germline CDR1 is GTSNPN and CDR2 is SVGIG (reference sequence). The chain joins TRBV30 to TRBJ2-3; maybe TRBD2 (5 bases). The sequenced sample was CD4+ T cells from blood. This clonotype was obtained from a human donor in good health. CDR3 residues: CAWSVPSGSAASTDTQYF. The CDR3 coding sequence is TGTGCCTGGAGTGTCCCCTCGGGGTCAGCGGCCAGCACAGATACGCAGTATTTT.